Following are 29 T cell receptor beta chains from one sample sequenced in a study of T cells in Graves' hyperthyroidism and ophthalmopathy. TCR beta CDR3 regions were amplified from RNA transcripts. When the TCR CDR3 underwent first-round RT-PCR, the HTBI primer set was used. TCRdb reanalysed the multiplex PCR reads using MiXCR and keeps one entry per CDR3 protein. The table records about 840,000 distinct CDR3 sequences, 38% of them present only once. Sequencing was performed on blood. Receptors originate from a man aged 18 to 30 with Graves' hyperthyroidism.

This clonotype showed up many times. The chain carries TRBV20-1 and TRBJ1-5, with D hard to call. The V end was cut by 3 bases, the J end by 7 bases, with 10 bases between. The CDR3 runs 12 residues. CDR1 and CDR2 from the germline V gene are DFQATT and SNEGSKA (reference sequence). The CDR3, as DNA: TGCAGTGCTAGTGTCAGGATGCAGCCCCAGCATTTT. Translated: CSASVRMQPQHF.

This clonotype has at least ten counts. The chain has TRBV9 and TRBJ1-1; tentative D call: TRBD1 (5 bases). The V gene's germline CDR1 is SGDLS and CDR2 YYNGEE. V was cut by 0 bases and J by 1 base, with 7 bases left in between. This CDR3 has 14 amino acids. CDR3 sequence: CASSVGTPNTEAFF. The DNA for the CDR3 is TGTGCCAGCAGCGTAGGGACACCGAACACTGAAGCTTTCTTT.

This clonotype was found many times. The chain uses TRBV9 and TRBJ1-1, with TRBD1 as a possible D gene (5 bases). Germline CDR1 and CDR2: SGDLS and YYNGEE. V lost 6 bases to trimming and J lost 5 bases, with 11 bases between them. The CDR3 is 12 residues long. CDR3 in DNA: TGTGCCAGCAACTCGGGGGGAACTGAAGCTTTCTTT. It translates to CASNSGGTEAFF.

This clonotype was seen a handful of times. The chain joins TRBV7-9 to TRBJ1-1; possibly TRBD1 for D (6 bases). Germline lookup yields CDR1 SEHNR and CDR2 FQNEAQ (reference sequence). The CDR3 totals 15 residues. V lost 0 bases and J 4 bases, leaving 12 bases between the germline ends. CDR3 loop: CASSLAGGGPTEAFF. DNA of the CDR3: TGTGCCAGCAGCTTAGCCGGGGGGGGGCCCACTGAAGCTTTCTTT.

This clonotype was counted only a few times. The chain uses TRBV5-6 and TRBJ1-1; 10 nucleotides line up with TRBD1. Germline values: CDR1 SGHDT, CDR2 YYEEEE. The CDR3 loop spans 15 amino acids. V gave up 3 bases and J gave up 4 bases; unmatched junction bases: 6. The CDR3 region is CASSWGQGSFTEAFF. Here the CDR3 DNA reads TGTGCCAGCAGCTGGGGACAGGGGAGTTTCACTGAAGCTTTCTTT. The whole variable domain, remainder taken from reference TRBV5-6 and TRBJ1-1, is DAGVTQSPTHLIKTRGQQVTLRCSPKSGHDTVSWYQQALGQGPQFIFQYYEEEERQRGNFPDRFSGHQFPNYSSELNVNALLLGDSALYLCASSWGQGSFTEAFFGQGTRLTVV.

In this sample, this clonotype turned up many times. CDR3 DNA: TGCAGTGCTAGGGTCGTGACAGGGGTCAATCAGCCCCAGCATTTT. Translated: CSARVVTGVNQPQHF. The chain recombines TRBV20-1 with TRBJ1-5; 8 bases are a match to TRBD1. The ends lost 3 bases at V and 3 bases at J; junction bases unmatched: 7. CDR1 DFQATT and CDR2 SNEGSKA come from the germline V gene (reference sequence). The CDR3 has 15 amino acids.

The table lists this clonotype with a count of one. This chain links TRBV25-1 with TRBJ1-6; unclear D gene. Germline V gives CDR1 MGHDK, CDR2 SYGVNS. The CDR3 is made up of 13 amino acids. The CDR3 DNA follows: TGTGCTAGAGAGACGGGAGGTCATTCACCCCTCCACTTT. Translating gives CARETGGHSPLHF.

This sequence joins TRBV19 and TRBJ1-5; the D gene is possibly TRBD1 (6 bases). Germline CDR1 reads LNHDA; CDR2 reads SQIVND (reference sequence). The CDR3 runs 14 residues. The germline V and J ends were trimmed by 1 base and 7 bases, with 11 bases remaining between them. DNA for the CDR3: TGTGCCAGTAGTATAGGGGACAACGGCCAGCCCCAGCATTTT. This encodes CASSIGDNGQPQHF.

This clonotype showed up many times. V gene TRBV20-1 combines with J gene TRBJ2-7, with 11 nucleotides matching TRBD2. V trimming: 6 bases; J trimming: 7 bases; junction bases outside the gene matches: 8. The CDR3 consists of 13 residues. From germline, CDR1 is DFQATT and CDR2 SNEGSKA (reference sequence). The CDR3 protein is CSALGLAAAEQYF. CDR3 nucleotide sequence: TGCAGTGCCCTGGGACTAGCGGCCGCGGAGCAGTACTTC.

In its sample, this clonotype was seen a few times. The V gene is TRBV9, the J gene TRBJ2-7; tentatively, D is TRBD1 (6 bases). Trimming took 0 bases from V and 1 from J, leaving 8 bases between them. The CDR3 extends over 14 amino acids. In germline, CDR1 is SGDLS, CDR2 YYNGEE. The CDR3 loop reads CASSVGDTSYEQYF. DNA for the CDR3: TGTGCCAGCAGCGTAGGGGACACGTCCTACGAGCAGTACTTC.

This clonotype was counted between two and nine times. The V gene is TRBV12-3 or TRBV12-4, the J gene TRBJ2-5; 8 bases map to TRBD2. The CDR3 is 15 amino acids. V gave up 5 bases and J gave up 5 bases; unmatched junction bases: 10. CDR3 nucleotide sequence: TGTGCCAGCAGTCTCCTGCGGGGGGCAGGGGAGACCCAGTACTTC. It is translated as CASSLLRGAGETQYF.

This clonotype was seen many times. The chain links TRBV2 to TRBJ1-3, with TRBD1 matching over 9 bases. V was pared by 5 bases and J by 0 bases, with 5 bases of the junction left unmatched. This CDR3 is 16 amino acids long. Germline assignment: CDR1 SNHLY and CDR2 FYNNEI. The CDR3 spells CASSMETGGSGNTIYF. CDR3 in DNA: TGTGCCAGCAGTATGGAGACAGGGGGCTCTGGAAACACCATATATTTT.

This clonotype was seen many times. The chain joins TRBV2 to TRBJ1-1, with a weak D call TRBD1 (6 bases). Trimming took 2 bases from V and 9 from J, leaving 7 bases between them. The CDR3 has 11 residues. Germline CDR1 reads SNHLY; CDR2 reads FYNNEI. CDR3 region: CASSETGKAFF. The DNA for the CDR3 is TGTGCCAGCAGTGAAACAGGGAAAGCTTTCTTT.

This clonotype appeared many times. The chain employs TRBV6-5 and TRBJ1-2; 9 nucleotides match TRBD1. The length of the CDR3 is 13 residues. Germline loops: CDR1 MNHEY, CDR2 SVGAGI. The V and J ends lost 2 bases and 8 bases, in that order; junction bases with no gene match: 3. Written as DNA, the CDR3 is TGTGCCAGCAGTTACGGGACAGGGCAGGGCTACACCTTC. It yields the protein CASSYGTGQGYTF.

The rearrangement joins TRBV4-3 to TRBJ1-4; possibly TRBD1 for D (5 bases). The CDR3 sequence is 15 residues long. Germline CDR1 reads LGHNA; CDR2 reads YSLEER. Trimming took off 0 bases at V and 8 bases at J, with 13 bases between the two ends. The CDR3 spells CASSQDEGAREKLFF. CDR3 coding DNA: TGCGCCAGCAGCCAAGATGAAGGGGCGAGGGAAAAACTGTTTTTT.

The sample holds a few counts of this clonotype. The chain joins TRBV7-8 to TRBJ2-2; a weak D match, TRBD1 (6 bases). From germline, CDR1 is SGHVS and CDR2 FQNEAQ. This CDR3 contains 16 residues. The germline V and J ends were trimmed by 5 bases and 1 base, with 14 bases remaining between them. As DNA, the CDR3 is TGTGCCAGCAGCCACGCCGGACAGAGGAACACCGGGGAGCTGTTTTTT. Translating gives CASSHAGQRNTGELFF.

The chain combines TRBV29-1 with TRBJ2-5, with D tentatively TRBD2 (5 bases). The V gene lost 8 bases and the J gene lost 7 bases, with 17 bases spanning the gap. CDR3 size: 12 residues. Germline lookup yields CDR1 SQVTM and CDR2 ANQGSEA. This CDR3 reads CSQNGVGGTQYF. The CDR3 nucleotides are TGCAGCCAGAACGGGGTCGGAGGGACCCAGTACTTC.

This clonotype has a count of ten or more. The chain employs TRBV19 and TRBJ2-5; maybe TRBD1 (7 bases). Germline CDR1 and CDR2: LNHDA and SQIVND (reference sequence). With 0 bases removed from V and 7 bases from J, the gap between germline ends came to 12 bases. The CDR3 covers 14 residues. The CDR3 is CASSIEGGGWTQYF. DNA for the CDR3: TGTGCCAGTAGTATAGAAGGAGGGGGCTGGACCCAGTACTTC.

Many counts were recorded for this clonotype. The rearrangement uses TRBV7-3 and TRBJ2-2; D is ambiguous. The CDR3 is 13 amino acids. Germline V gene sequence: CDR1 SGHTA, CDR2 FQGTGA. Trimming removed 5 bases at V and 3 bases at J, with 7 bases between. CDR3 loop: CASSLTDTGELFF. CDR3 DNA: TGTGCCAGCAGCCTCACTGACACCGGGGAGCTGTTTTTT.

This clonotype was seen ten or more times. The gene calls are TRBV19 and TRBJ1-5, with D uncertain. The CDR3 is 13 amino acids. CDR1 LNHDA and CDR2 SQIVND come from the germline V gene (reference sequence). The germline V and J ends were trimmed by 3 bases and 4 bases, with 7 bases remaining between them. The CDR3 loop reads CASSMVGNQPQHF. CDR3 bases: TGTGCCAGTAGTATGGTCGGTAATCAGCCCCAGCATTTT.

This clonotype has a handful of counts. The CDR3 loop is CSARDEQPYEQYF. In DNA, the CDR3 is TGCAGTGCTAGAGATGAACAACCGTACGAGCAGTACTTC. The rearrangement joins TRBV20-1 to TRBJ2-7; D ambiguous. CDR3 length: 13 residues. The V end lost 0 bases, the J end lost 4 bases, and 10 bases lay between the germline ends. Germline values: CDR1 DFQATT, CDR2 SNEGSKA (reference sequence).

This clonotype was seen repeatedly, ten times or more. V gene TRBV10-3 combines with J gene TRBJ1-1; D is unclear. The length of the CDR3 is 13 residues. Germline-derived CDR1 and CDR2 are ENHRY and SYGVKD. V shed 6 bases and J shed 3 bases, with 11 bases lying between them. In DNA form, the CDR3 reads TGTGCCATCAGCGCCGCCCGGGACACTGAAGCTTTCTTT. Its protein product is CAISAARDTEAFF.

The gene calls are TRBV5-5 and TRBJ2-2; D uncertain. This CDR3 region has 18 residues. Deletions cut 2 bases from V and 1 base from J, with 18 bases between. CDR1 and CDR2 from the germline V gene are SGHKS and YYEKEE (reference sequence). CDR3 coding DNA: TGTGCCAGCAGCTTAGGAACGGCGGTTTTTCGGAACACCGGGGAGCTGTTTTTT. Its translation is CASSLGTAVFRNTGELFF.

The chain has TRBV20-1 and TRBJ2-7; 12 nucleotides align to TRBD2. The CDR3 runs to 14 residues. J lost 2 bases, V lost 3 bases, and 2 bases had no gene match. Germline V gene lookup returns CDR1 DFQATT and CDR2 SNEGSKA (reference sequence). The CDR3 DNA reads as TGCAGTGCTAGTAGACTAGCGGGGGCCTACGAGCAGTACTTC. Its translation: CSASRLAGAYEQYF.

The gene calls are TRBV29-1 and TRBJ2-7; TRBD1 matches at 7 bases. V trimming: 6 bases; J trimming: 0 bases; junction bases outside the gene matches: 8. The germline gives CDR1 SQVTM, CDR2 ANQGSEA. There are 14 residues in the CDR3. CDR3 protein: CSVTLDRDSYEQYF. The CDR3 nucleotides are TGCAGCGTAACACTAGACAGGGACTCCTACGAGCAGTACTTC.

The V and J genes are TRBV5-1 and TRBJ1-4; 7 bases match TRBD1. This CDR3 region has 15 residues. V shed 4 bases and J 7 bases; nucleotides not matched to a gene: 10. Germline CDR1 is SGHRS and CDR2 is YFSETQ. CDR3 DNA sequence: TGCGCCAGCAGCAGAACAGGGACAGTCGGTGAAAAACTGTTTTTT. Protein sequence: CASSRTGTVGEKLFF.

This clonotype was found many times. This chain links TRBV29-1 with TRBJ1-1, with a possible D match to TRBD1 (6 bases). Germline V gives CDR1 SQVTM, CDR2 ANQGSEA. V was cut by 1 base and J by 3 bases, with 18 bases left in between. This CDR3 is built from 16 residues. CDR3 sequence: CSVEGSGGALDTEAFF. Here the CDR3 DNA reads TGCAGCGTTGAAGGCTCCGGGGGGGCCCTGGACACTGAAGCTTTCTTT.

There are many counts of this clonotype. The gene calls are TRBV2 and TRBJ1-1; the D gene is possibly TRBD1 (5 bases). The V gene's germline CDR1 is SNHLY and CDR2 FYNNEI. The CDR3 contains 13 residues. Trimming took off 5 bases at V and 5 bases at J, with 12 bases between the two ends. DNA for the CDR3: TGTGCCAGCAGTCAGGGAGAAAGGACTGAAGCTTTCTTT. Amino acids: CASSQGERTEAFF.

This clonotype was observed a few times. The gene calls are TRBV7-2 and TRBJ1-6; 8 bases match TRBD1. V was pared by 3 bases and J by 5 bases, with 3 bases of the junction left unmatched. The CDR3 sequence is 15 residues long. Looked up from germline, CDR1 is SGHTA and CDR2 is FQGNSA. In nucleotides, the CDR3 is TGTGCCAGCAGCTTCAGGGGGCCGAATAATTCACCCCTCCACTTT. It yields the protein CASSFRGPNNSPLHF.